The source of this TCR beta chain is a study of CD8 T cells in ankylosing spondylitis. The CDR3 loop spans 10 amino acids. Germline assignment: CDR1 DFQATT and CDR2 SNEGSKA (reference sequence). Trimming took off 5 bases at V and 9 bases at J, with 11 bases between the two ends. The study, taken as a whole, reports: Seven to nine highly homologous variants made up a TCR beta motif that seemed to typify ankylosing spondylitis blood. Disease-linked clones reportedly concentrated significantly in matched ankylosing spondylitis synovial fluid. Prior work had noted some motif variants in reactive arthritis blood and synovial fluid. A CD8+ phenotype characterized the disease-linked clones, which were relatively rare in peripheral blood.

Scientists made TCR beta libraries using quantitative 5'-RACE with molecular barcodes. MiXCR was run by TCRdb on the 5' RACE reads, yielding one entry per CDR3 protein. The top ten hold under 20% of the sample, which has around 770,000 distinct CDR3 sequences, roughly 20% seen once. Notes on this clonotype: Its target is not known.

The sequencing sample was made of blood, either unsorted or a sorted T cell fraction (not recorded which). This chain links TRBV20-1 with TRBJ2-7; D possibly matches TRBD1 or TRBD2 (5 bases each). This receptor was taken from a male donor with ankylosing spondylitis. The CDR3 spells CSAWDGMQYF. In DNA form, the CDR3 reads TGCAGTGCTTGGGACGGAATGCAGTACTTC.